This T cell receptor (beta chain) was recovered during a study of blood T cells in healthy people across ages. General study points: There was a strong correlation between TCR beta diversity and naive T cell percentage.

Total RNA, at least 5 micrograms per sample, was extracted from PBMCs. V was pared by 8 bases and J by 10 bases, with 11 bases of the junction left unmatched. The CDR3 is 12 residues long. The germline gives CDR1 DFQATT, CDR2 SNEGSKA (reference sequence). As regards this clonotype: Its target is unknown.

Primers used in a second PCR of roughly 6 to 12 cycles were a sample-barcoded 5' primer and a J-beta primer mix. Each CDR3 protein gets one entry after TCRdb re-called the 5' RACE reads with MiXCR. The sample lists about 1 million distinct CDR3 sequences; 35% to 55% were seen once. V and J are TRBV20-1 and TRBJ2-1; 7 nucleotides align to TRBD2. This receptor was identified in an older woman in good health. Sequenced: blood. CDR3 DNA sequence: TGCAGTCCAGGGACTACCCTCAAGGAGCAGTTCTTC. Its translation is CSPGTTLKEQFF.